This T cell receptor (beta chain) stems from a study of shared clonotypes between healthy human individuals. CD45RO-negative CD8 cells positively selected for CCR7 made up the naive population, which excluded terminally differentiated effector memory CD45RA+ cells. Clones were sequenced by immunoSEQ multiplex PCR, and TCRdb holds only the in-frame ones, with some missing. The data show about 2.1 million clones, around 93% seen once. Germline assignment: CDR1 MNHEY and CDR2 SMNVEV (reference sequence). The ends were cut back, 0 bases at V and 0 bases at J, with 5 bases in the middle. The CDR3 extends over 14 amino acids.

The TCR sequence derives from a man aged 18 to 29 in good health. Some clones in this sample may be carry-over from other donors' samples. The sequenced sample was naive CD8+ T cells from PBMCs. The chain couples TRBV27 to TRBJ1-2; no clear D. CDR3 residues: CASSLSNTNYGYTF. As DNA, the CDR3 is TGTGCCAGCAGTTTATCGAACACTAACTATGGCTACACCTTC.